The 10 T cell receptor beta chains given below trace back to one sample, sequenced in a study of identical twins. TCRdb reanalysed the 5' RACE reads using MiXCR and keeps one entry per CDR3 protein. The sample includes 500,000 to 550,000 distinct CDR3 sequences, 22% of them seen just once. This sample also belongs to another study, concerning T cells expressing NK-cell markers.

Sequencing input: CD4+ T cells sorted from blood. The source of these receptors is a woman younger than 30 in good health.

This clonotype appeared many times. The rearrangement links TRBV10-3 to TRBJ1-3; TRBD1 might be the D (6 bases). The CDR3 loop spans 16 amino acids. Germline V gene lookup returns CDR1 ENHRY and CDR2 SYGVKD. The V and J ends lost 6 bases and 0 bases respectively, with 15 bases between them. CDR3 in amino acids: CAISGGQLFSGNTIYF. CDR3 in DNA: TGTGCCATCAGCGGAGGACAGTTGTTCTCTGGAAACACCATATATTTT.

The chain recombines TRBV4-2 with TRBJ2-3; TRBD2 aligns across 13 bases. The germline gives CDR1 LGHNA, CDR2 YNFKEQ. The CDR3 covers 17 residues. V trimming: 3 bases; J trimming: 0 bases; junction bases outside the gene matches: 3. The CDR3 region is CASSHLTSGGSTDTQYF. The CDR3 bases are TGTGCCAGCAGCCATCTGACTAGCGGGGGGAGCACAGATACGCAGTATTTT.

Worth noting for this clonotype: A read error may account for a junction end that differs from germline. V gene TRBV10-1 combines with J gene TRBJ2-1; perhaps TRBD2 as D (6 bases). There are 11 residues in the CDR3. CDR1 is WNHNN, CDR2 SYGVQD, per germline (reference sequence). CDR3 protein: CASSVRWGVVF. Written as DNA, the CDR3 is TGCGCCAGCAGTGTACGGTGGGGGGTGGTCTTC.

V gene TRBV12-3 or TRBV12-4 combines with J gene TRBJ2-2; 13 bases line up with TRBD2. The CDR3 is 17 amino acids. J was trimmed by 0 bases and V by 7 bases; bases with no gene match: 5. Here the CDR3 reads CASNPTSGRTNTGELFF. For the CDR3, the DNA is TGTGCCAGCAACCCGACTAGCGGGAGGACGAACACCGGGGAGCTGTTTTTT.

This clonotype was seen only a few times. The genes are TRBV6-1 and TRBJ1-6; D perhaps matches TRBD1 (5 bases). Germline V gene data show CDR1 as MNHNS and CDR2 as SASEGT. V lost 10 bases, J lost 7 bases, and 17 bases lay in between. The CDR3 sequence is 14 residues long. CDR3 DNA sequence: TGTGCCATCCGACCAACTGGGACGAATTCACCCCTCCACTTT. It specifies CAIRPTGTNSPLHF.

This clonotype was detected ten times or more. The V and J genes are TRBV10-3 and TRBJ2-2; D is undetermined. The CDR3 has 15 residues. The V end was cut by 6 bases, the J end by 0 bases, with 11 bases between. The germline gives CDR1 ENHRY, CDR2 SYGVKD. The CDR3 DNA reads as TGTGCCATCAGAAGTCAGACCGCGAACACCGGGGAGCTGTTTTTT. Protein sequence: CAIRSQTANTGELFF.

This clonotype occurred a few times. The chain has TRBV27 and TRBJ1-1; D not resolved. The ends were cut back, 6 bases at V and 1 base at J, with 12 bases in the middle. This CDR3 comprises 14 residues. Germline CDR1 is MNHEY and CDR2 is SMNVEV (reference sequence). The CDR3 DNA follows: TGTGCCAGCAGACTCGGGAGTCCGAACACTGAAGCTTTCTTT. Protein: CASRLGSPNTEAFF.

This sequence joins TRBV20-1 and TRBJ1-1; 7 bases are shared with TRBD1. With 5 bases clipped from V and 7 bases from J, the junction kept 7 bases outside the gene matches. Per germline, CDR1 DFQATT and CDR2 SNEGSKA (reference sequence). CDR3 length equals 12 residues. The CDR3 reads CSALTQGREAFF. CDR3 bases: TGCAGTGCTCTTACACAGGGGCGTGAAGCTTTCTTT.

The chain is built from TRBV11-3 and TRBJ2-5; D not resolved. The CDR3 runs to 14 residues. CDR1 and CDR2 (germline): SGHNT, YENEEA. V was pared by 1 base and J by 5 bases, with 11 bases between. CDR3 sequence (DNA): TGTGCCAGCAGCTTAGCCCGAATCCGGGAGACCCAGTACTTC. This codes for CASSLARIRETQYF.

This clonotype was observed a few times. The chain links TRBV5-1 to TRBJ2-3, with 7 bases matching TRBD1. Germline V gives CDR1 SGHRS, CDR2 YFSETQ. This CDR3 has 14 residues. Trimming at V came to 5 bases and at J to 5 bases, leaving 8 bases not matched to a gene. The CDR3 loop is CASSDTGVRDTQYF. CDR3 DNA: TGCGCCAGCAGTGATACAGGGGTTAGAGATACGCAGTATTTT.